This T cell receptor (beta chain) was identified in a study of molecular identifiers for immune sequencing clone quantification. Points from the study as a whole: Spiked Jurkat TCR RNA equivalent to one cell was reportedly detectable in about a million naive cells. Barcode collisions between identical TCR molecules could shrink estimates of highly expanded clone sizes.

The bulk TCR libraries were made with methods described before and with listed TCR primers. Using its own MiXCR run on the PCR reads, TCRdb lists one record per CDR3 protein. The sample yields roughly 71,000 distinct CDR3 sequences, around a sixth seen once. The germline gives CDR1 SGHAT, CDR2 FQNNGV. V was trimmed by 2 bases and J by 4 bases, leaving 11 bases between them. The CDR3 spans 14 residues. This clonotype has only a few counts. Its target is unknown. A read error is likely, as this CDR3 ends without the conserved phenylalanine or tryptophan. Naive CD8 T cells, phenotype CD8+CD4-CCR7+CD45RA+, were sorted.

Sequences were obtained from naive CD8+ T cells from blood, with Jurkat cell RNA spiked in. As for subset: FACS-sorted CD8+CD4-CCR7+CD45RA+ naive T cells. This TCR came from a human donor in good health. Some libraries in this study had Jurkat cell RNA spiked in. V and J are TRBV11-2 and TRBJ2-5; possibly TRBD1 for D (5 bases). The CDR3 region has the DNA TGTGCCAGCAGCTTATACAGACAGTTAGAGACCCAGTACTAC. Its translation is CASSLYRQLETQYY.